This T cell receptor beta chain was documented in a study of T cell responses to AZD1222 COVID-19 vaccine. The assay was immunoSEQ multiplex PCR, and TCRdb's table has in-frame clones only and misses some. The data contain about 150,000 clones, around 89% of them singletons. Germline V gives CDR1 ENHRY, CDR2 SYGVKD. CDR3 size: 13 residues. V was pared by 4 bases and J by 4 bases, with 1 base of the junction left unmatched. Specimen: peripheral blood, collected on day 0 of AZD1222 vaccination. The J gene is TRBJ2-7, the V gene TRBV10-3; 10 bases line up with TRBD1. The TCR originated in an adult in good health. The CDR3 DNA follows: TGTGCCATCAGTGCGGGACAGGGGTACGAGCAGTACTTC. It translates to CAISAGQGYEQYF.